This T cell receptor beta chain stems from a study of cytomegalovirus exposure and HLA in healthy donors. Study-level results: A prior analysis recorded that most TCR beta V segments were productive about 87% or about 30% of the time.

The CDR3 loop spans 16 amino acids. Looked up from germline, CDR1 is MDHEN and CDR2 is SYDVKM. The J segment lost 0 bases and the V segment lost 6 bases, leaving 11 bases of the junction unmatched. Those who donated were healthy bone marrow donors. Though nominally healthy at sampling, donors likely had unrecorded immune exposures. Researchers ran the PCR with 60 Vbeta and 13 Jbeta primers. The repertoire was sequenced with immunoSEQ multiplex PCR; TCRdb's copy has only in-frame clones and lacks some. Counted here are about 140,000 clones, about 80% occurring once; the ten biggest clones make up 4.5%. For this clone: Its antigen remains unknown.

This receptor was obtained from a man aged 35 to 55 in good health and CMV-seronegative. The V gene is TRBV28, the J gene TRBJ2-7; 7 bases match TRBD2. Sequencing was carried out using PBMCs. DNA of the CDR3: TGTGCCAGCAGGGGGGGGTCGGTAGTCAGCTCCTACGAGCAGTACTTC. Encoded protein: CASRGGSVVSSYEQYF.